Below, 20 T cell receptor beta chains from the same sample are listed, as sequenced in a study of PD-L1 blockade in urothelial cancer. Measured with immunoSEQ multiplex PCR; TCRdb has only the in-frame clones, and not every one. This table holds approximately 79,000 clones, approximately 80% found once. Time point meaning: pretreatment peripheral blood. The sample consisted of PBMCs, taken around atezolizumab (anti-PD-L1) treatment. All receptors come from a man aged 35-49 years with urothelial cancer.

Concerning this clone: The DNA is omitted, as the CDR3 cannot be located on it reliably, and the CDR3 follows TCRdb's listing. The genes are TRBV13 and TRBJ2-7; the table's TRBD2 call for D was not verified on the DNA. From its first to its last residue, the CDR3 has 14 amino acids. Germline lookup yields CDR1 PRHDT and CDR2 FYEKMQ (reference sequence). The CDR3 reads CASSFGPGVYEQYF.

The rearrangement uses TRBV30 and TRBJ2-7; a possible D gene is TRBD2 (5 bases). The V end was cut by 0 bases, the J end by 2 bases, with 11 bases between. This CDR3 is 14 amino acids long. Germline V gives CDR1 GTSNPN, CDR2 SVGIG (reference sequence). CDR3 nucleotide sequence: TGTGCCTGGAGTGTACCGGCCGGGGCCTACGAGCAGTACTTC. Its translation: CAWSVPAGAYEQYF.

The chain has TRBV5-1 and TRBJ1-1; perhaps TRBD1 as D (5 bases). V lost 3 bases and J 1 base, leaving 7 bases between the germline ends. The germline CDR1 and CDR2 sequences are SGHRS and YFSETQ. The CDR3 length is 13 residues. CDR3 protein: CASSYGQNTEAFF. The CDR3 coding sequence is TGCGCCAGCAGCTACGGACAGAACACTGAAGCTTTCTTT. Complete variable domain (other parts from reference TRBV5-1 and TRBJ1-1): KAGVTQTPRYLIKTRGQQVTLSCSPISGHRSVSWYQQTPGQGLQFLFEYFSETQRNKGNFPGRFSGRQFSNSRSEMNVSTLELGDSALYLCASSYGQNTEAFFGQGTRLTVV.

The chain uses TRBV28 and TRBJ2-1, with TRBD1 as a possible D gene (5 bases). CDR1 is MDHEN, CDR2 SYDVKM, per germline. The ends were cut back, 8 bases at V and 4 bases at J, with 15 bases in the middle. This CDR3 comprises 14 residues. CDR3 residues: CASVQGGVYNEQFF. The DNA for the CDR3 is TGTGCCAGCGTCCAGGGCGGAGTTTACAATGAGCAGTTCTTC.

The J gene is TRBJ1-3, the V gene TRBV6-1; no clear D gene. Germline V gene lookup returns CDR1 MNHNS and CDR2 SASEGT. The CDR3 is 13 residues long. With 3 bases removed from V and 4 bases from J, the gap between germline ends came to 7 bases. CDR3 bases: TGTGCCAGCAGTGATGGGCACGGAAACACCATATATTTT. It is translated as CASSDGHGNTIYF.

The chain is built from TRBV29-1 and TRBJ2-7; TRBD2 matches 7 bases. Germline V gene sequence: CDR1 SQVTM, CDR2 ANQGSEA. This CDR3 has 13 residues. The J segment lost 4 bases and the V segment lost 4 bases, leaving 7 bases of the junction unmatched. The CDR3 loop is CSVGRGRGYEQYF. The CDR3 coding sequence is TGCAGCGTTGGACGCGGGAGAGGGTACGAGCAGTACTTC.

CDR3 DNA: TGTGCCAGCACAGTGGGAGGGTACGAGCAGTACTTC. It codes for CASTVGGYEQYF. This rearrangement joins TRBV28 to TRBJ2-7, with TRBD2 matching 7 bases. In germline, CDR1 is MDHEN, CDR2 SYDVKM. The CDR3 is made up of 12 amino acids. V gave up 7 bases and J gave up 4 bases; unmatched junction bases: 4.

This clone was detected only once. The rearrangement joins TRBV18 to TRBJ2-6; 8 bases align to TRBD1. The CDR3 extends over 17 amino acids. CDR1 and CDR2 (germline): KGHSH, LQKENI. The V segment lost 5 bases and the J segment 0 bases; nucleotides outside the gene matches: 6. The CDR3 here is CASSSRTGSSGANVLTF. Here the CDR3 DNA reads TGTGCCAGCTCATCCCGGACAGGGAGCTCTGGGGCCAACGTCCTGACTTTC.

The gene calls are TRBV30 and TRBJ2-2; the match to TRBD1 covers 7 bases. The CDR3 totals 17 residues. Germline-derived CDR1 and CDR2 are GTSNPN and SVGIG (reference sequence). The ends lost 3 bases at V and 2 bases at J; junction bases unmatched: 12. The CDR3 DNA reads TGTGCCTGGAGAGATATCACGGACAGGACCAACACCGGGGAGCTGTTTTTT. This sequence encodes CAWRDITDRTNTGELFF. The full variable domain, with the rest looked up from reference TRBV30 and TRBJ2-2, is SQTIHQWPATLVQPVGSPLSLECTVEGTSNPNLYWYRQAAGRGLQLLFYSVGIGQISSEVPQNLSASRPQDRQFILSSKKLLLSDSGFYLCAWRDITDRTNTGELFFGEGSRLTVL.

The rearrangement joins TRBV6-5 to TRBJ1-1; no reliable D call. V lost 6 bases to trimming and J lost 3 bases, with 8 bases between them. CDR1 is MNHEY, CDR2 SVGAGI, per germline. The CDR3 loop spans 12 amino acids. CDR3 sequence (DNA): TGTGCCAGCAGCCCACGGGACACTGAAGCTTTCTTT. Residues: CASSPRDTEAFF.

This clone was found a few times. The V gene is TRBV5-4, the J gene TRBJ1-1; TRBD1 matches at 8 bases. With V trimmed by 1 base and J by 5 bases, 7 bases remained unmatched. The CDR3 runs 15 residues. Germline CDR1 is SGHNT and CDR2 is YYREEE (reference sequence). CDR3: CASSLLQGAMTEAFF. The CDR3 DNA sequence: TGTGCCAGCAGCTTGCTTCAGGGGGCGATGACTGAAGCTTTCTTT.

The DNA for the CDR3 is TGTGCCAGTAGTATTGGGCTAGCGGGAGGGTACACCGGGGAGCTGTTTTTT. It yields the protein CASSIGLAGGYTGELFF. The V gene is TRBV19, the J gene TRBJ2-2, with TRBD2 identical over 12 bases. The CDR3 runs to 17 residues. From germline, CDR1 is LNHDA and CDR2 SQIVND (reference sequence). V trimming: 3 bases; J trimming: 3 bases; junction bases outside the gene matches: 5.

This chain uses TRBV28 with TRBJ2-7, with 9 bases lining up with TRBD1. The germline gives CDR1 MDHEN, CDR2 SYDVKM. The V segment lost 3 bases and the J segment 11 bases; nucleotides outside the gene matches: 20. The CDR3 totals 17 residues. The CDR3 DNA sequence: TGTGCCAGCAGTTTCGACAGGGGGATTATGGGAGAGGGGTCGGAGTACTTC. Protein product: CASSFDRGIMGEGSEYF.

There are a few counts of this clone. This chain joins TRBV11-2 and TRBJ2-4; 14 nucleotides match TRBD2. From germline, CDR1 is SGHAT and CDR2 FQNNGV. V gave up 4 bases and J gave up 7 bases; unmatched junction bases: 3. CDR3 length equals 15 residues. CDR3 in DNA: TGTGCCAGCAGCTCCGGGACTAGCGGGAGCAACATTCAGTACTTC. Translation gives CASSSGTSGSNIQYF. Full variable domain (outside the CDR3, taken from reference TRBV11-2 and TRBJ2-4): EAGVAQSPRYKIIEKRQSVAFWCNPISGHATLYWYQQILGQGPKLLIQFQNNGVVDDSQLPKDRFSAERLKGVDSTLKIQPAKLEDSAVYLCASSSGTSGSNIQYFGAGTRLSVL.

The chain employs TRBV30 and TRBJ2-7; a possible D gene is TRBD2 (6 bases). The CDR3 totals 12 residues. CDR1 is GTSNPN, CDR2 SVGIG, per germline (reference sequence). Trimming left V 3 bases short and J 4 bases short, with 10 bases between. The CDR3, as DNA: TGTGCCTGGAGGGGGGAGGCTTACGAGCAGTACTTC. It is translated as CAWRGEAYEQYF.

The rearrangement links TRBV25-1 to TRBJ1-4; unclear D gene. The V end lost 6 bases, the J end lost 0 bases, and 11 bases lay between the germline ends. Germline CDR1 and CDR2: MGHDK and SYGVNS. The CDR3 loop spans 15 amino acids. CDR3 sequence (DNA): TGTGCCAGCAGGCCCGGGGTGTCAACTAATGAAAAACTGTTTTTT. Protein product: CASRPGVSTNEKLFF.

This chain connects TRBV7-8 to TRBJ2-1; 7 positions match TRBD2. With V trimmed by 6 bases and J by 5 bases, 10 bases remained unmatched. In germline, CDR1 is SGHVS, CDR2 FQNEAQ. CDR3 length: 15 residues. The CDR3 loop reads CASSPTSTRHNEQFF. The CDR3 nucleotides are TGTGCCAGCAGTCCGACTAGCACCCGACACAATGAGCAGTTCTTC.

This clone showed up just once. V and J are TRBV5-1 and TRBJ2-7; 13 nucleotides align to TRBD2. The CDR3 has 15 residues. V was pared by 3 bases and J by 4 bases, with 4 bases of the junction left unmatched. CDR1 and CDR2 (germline): SGHRS, YFSETQ. The CDR3 coding sequence is TGCGCCAGCAGCTCCTCGACTAGCGGGAGGTACGAGCAGTACTTC. Its translation is CASSSSTSGRYEQYF.

This rearrangement joins TRBV10-1 to TRBJ2-1; 8 nucleotides match TRBD1. V dropped 9 bases and J dropped 2; count of bases not matched to a gene: 3. The CDR3 extends over 13 amino acids. CDR1 is WNHNN, CDR2 SYGVQD, per germline (reference sequence). CDR3 region: CARDRAPYNEQFF. DNA for the CDR3: TGCGCCAGGGACAGGGCGCCCTACAATGAGCAGTTCTTC.

The chain uses TRBV6-5 and TRBJ2-3, with 11 bases matching TRBD2. CDR1 is MNHEY and CDR2 is SVGAGI in the germline V gene. V shed 6 bases and J 8 bases; nucleotides not matched to a gene: 4. This CDR3 contains 13 residues. CDR3 sequence: CASRVGTSGTQYF. The CDR3 DNA follows: TGTGCCAGCAGGGTCGGGACTAGCGGTACGCAGTATTTT.